The clone carrying this TCR beta chain was seen many times. There are 16 residues in the CDR3. Germline loops: CDR1 SGHVS, CDR2 FNYEAQ. Trimming removed 1 base from V and 2 bases from J, with 14 bases in between. TCRdb fed the reads into MiXCR, producing one record per CDR3 protein. The sample comprises fewer than 20,000 distinct CDR3 sequences, about 10% of which are singletons, and over 2.5% rests with the top ten. This sample is part of a study of type 1 regulatory T cells. The wider study: T-allo10 is an in vitro-generated, Tr1-enriched CD4 T cell product specific for alloantigen.

What was sequenced was CD4+ T cells, either the whole sample or a sorted fraction (not recorded which). This chain joins TRBV7-6 and TRBJ1-2, with TRBD1 as a possible D gene (6 bases). The TCR originated in a human donor in good health. CDR3 in DNA: TGTGCCAGCAGCTTAGGAGGAACAGGGAAGAACTATGGCTACACCTTC. Translating it yields CASSLGGTGKNYGYTF.